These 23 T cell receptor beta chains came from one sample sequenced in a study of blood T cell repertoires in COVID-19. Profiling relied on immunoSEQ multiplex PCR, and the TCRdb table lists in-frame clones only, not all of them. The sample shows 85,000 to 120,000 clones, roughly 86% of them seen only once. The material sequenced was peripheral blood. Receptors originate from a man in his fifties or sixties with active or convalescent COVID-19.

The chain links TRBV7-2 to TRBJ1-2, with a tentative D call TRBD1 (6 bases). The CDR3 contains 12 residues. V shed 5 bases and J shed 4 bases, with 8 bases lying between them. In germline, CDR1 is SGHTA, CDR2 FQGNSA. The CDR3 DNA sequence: TGTGCCAGCAGCCTACAGGGCTATGGCTACACCTTC. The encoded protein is CASSLQGYGYTF. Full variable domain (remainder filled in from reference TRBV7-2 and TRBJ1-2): GAGVSQSPSNKVTEKGKDVELRCDPISGHTALYWYRQSLGQGLEFLIYFQGNSAPDKSGLPSDRFSAERTGGSVSTLTIQRTQQEDSAVYLCASSLQGYGYTFGSGTRLTVV.

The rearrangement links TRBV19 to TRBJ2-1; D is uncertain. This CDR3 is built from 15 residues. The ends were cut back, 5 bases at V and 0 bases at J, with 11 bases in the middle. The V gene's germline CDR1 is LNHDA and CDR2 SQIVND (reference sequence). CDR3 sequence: CASSPSTSSYNEQFF. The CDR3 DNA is TGTGCCAGTAGTCCAAGCACGAGCTCCTACAATGAGCAGTTCTTC.

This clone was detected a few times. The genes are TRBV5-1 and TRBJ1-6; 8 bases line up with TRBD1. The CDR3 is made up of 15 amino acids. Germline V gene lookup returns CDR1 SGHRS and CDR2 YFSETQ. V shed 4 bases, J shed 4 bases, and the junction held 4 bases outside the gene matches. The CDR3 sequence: CASSTDRVYNSPLHF. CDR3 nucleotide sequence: TGCGCCAGCAGCACGGACAGGGTATATAATTCACCCCTCCACTTT.

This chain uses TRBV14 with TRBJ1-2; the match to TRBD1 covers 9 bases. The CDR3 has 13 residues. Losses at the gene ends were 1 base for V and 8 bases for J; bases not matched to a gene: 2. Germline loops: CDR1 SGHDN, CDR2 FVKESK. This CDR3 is CASSQGTGAGYTF. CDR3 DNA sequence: TGTGCCAGCAGCCAAGGGACAGGGGCCGGCTACACCTTC.

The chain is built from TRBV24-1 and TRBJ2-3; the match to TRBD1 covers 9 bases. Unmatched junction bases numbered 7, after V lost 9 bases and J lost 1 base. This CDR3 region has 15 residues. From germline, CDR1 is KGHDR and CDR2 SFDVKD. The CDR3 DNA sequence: TGTGCCACCTTAGCTCGGACAGGGGGCACAGATACGCAGTATTTT. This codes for CATLARTGGTDTQYF.

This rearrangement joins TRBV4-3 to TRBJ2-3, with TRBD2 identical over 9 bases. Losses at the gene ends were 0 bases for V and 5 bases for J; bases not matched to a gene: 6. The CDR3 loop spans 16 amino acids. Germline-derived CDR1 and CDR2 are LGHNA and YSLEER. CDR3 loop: CASSQDRAGGIDTQYF. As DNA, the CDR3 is TGCGCCAGCAGCCAAGATCGGGCGGGGGGGATAGATACGCAGTATTTT.

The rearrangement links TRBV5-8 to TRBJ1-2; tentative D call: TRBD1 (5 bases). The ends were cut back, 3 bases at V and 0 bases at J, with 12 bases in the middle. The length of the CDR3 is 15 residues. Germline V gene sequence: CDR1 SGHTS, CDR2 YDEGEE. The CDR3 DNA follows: TGTGCCAGCAGCTCAACAGGAGAAGCTAACTATGGCTACACCTTC. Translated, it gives CASSSTGEANYGYTF.

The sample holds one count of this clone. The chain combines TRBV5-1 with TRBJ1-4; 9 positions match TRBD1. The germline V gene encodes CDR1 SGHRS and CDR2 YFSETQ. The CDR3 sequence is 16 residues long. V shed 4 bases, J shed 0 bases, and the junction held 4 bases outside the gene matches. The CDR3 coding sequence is TGCGCCAGCAGCGACGGGACAGGGACAACTAATGAAAAACTGTTTTTT. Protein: CASSDGTGTTNEKLFF.

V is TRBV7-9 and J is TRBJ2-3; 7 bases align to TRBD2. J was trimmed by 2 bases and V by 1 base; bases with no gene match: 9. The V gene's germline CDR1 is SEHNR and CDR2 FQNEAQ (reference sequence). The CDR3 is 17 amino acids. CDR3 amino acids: CASSLGLGGGYTDTQYF. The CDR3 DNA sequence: TGTGCCAGCAGCTTAGGTCTAGGCGGGGGTTACACAGATACGCAGTATTTT.

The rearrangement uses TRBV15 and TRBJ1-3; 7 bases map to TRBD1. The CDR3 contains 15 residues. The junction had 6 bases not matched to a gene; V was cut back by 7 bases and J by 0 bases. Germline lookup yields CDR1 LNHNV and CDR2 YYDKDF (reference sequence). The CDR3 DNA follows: TGTGCCACCACCGGGACAGTTTTCTCTGGAAACACCATATATTTT. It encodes CATTGTVFSGNTIYF.

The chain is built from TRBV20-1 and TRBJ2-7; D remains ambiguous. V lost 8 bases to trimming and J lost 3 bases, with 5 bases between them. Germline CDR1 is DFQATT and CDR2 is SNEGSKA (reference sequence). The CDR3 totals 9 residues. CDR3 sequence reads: CSSGYEQYF. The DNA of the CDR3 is TGCAGTTCAGGCTACGAGCAGTACTTC.

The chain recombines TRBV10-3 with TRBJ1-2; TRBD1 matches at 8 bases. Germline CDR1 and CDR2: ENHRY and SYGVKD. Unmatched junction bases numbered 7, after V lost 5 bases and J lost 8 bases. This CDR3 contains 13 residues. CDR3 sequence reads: CAISSGQGRGYTF. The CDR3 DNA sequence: TGTGCCATCAGTTCCGGACAGGGAAGGGGCTACACCTTC.

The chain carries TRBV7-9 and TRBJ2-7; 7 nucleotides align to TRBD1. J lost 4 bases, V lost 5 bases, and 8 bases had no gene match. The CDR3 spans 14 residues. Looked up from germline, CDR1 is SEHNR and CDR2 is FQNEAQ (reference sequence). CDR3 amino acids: CASSPSTGKYEQYF. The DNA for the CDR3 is TGTGCCAGCAGCCCCTCGACAGGGAAATACGAGCAGTACTTC. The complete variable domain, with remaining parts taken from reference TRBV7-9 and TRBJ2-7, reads DTGVSQNPRHKITKRGQNVTFRCDPISEHNRLYWYRQTLGQGPEFLTYFQNEAQLEKSRLLSDRFSAERPKGSFSTLEIQRTEQGDSAMYLCASSPSTGKYEQYFGPGTRLTVT.

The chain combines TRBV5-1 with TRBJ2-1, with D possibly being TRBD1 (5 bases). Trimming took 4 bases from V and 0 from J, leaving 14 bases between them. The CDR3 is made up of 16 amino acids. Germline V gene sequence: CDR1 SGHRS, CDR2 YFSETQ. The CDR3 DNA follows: TGCGCCAGCAGCCGTTTCGGACAAAGCTCCTACAATGAGCAGTTCTTC. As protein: CASSRFGQSSYNEQFF.

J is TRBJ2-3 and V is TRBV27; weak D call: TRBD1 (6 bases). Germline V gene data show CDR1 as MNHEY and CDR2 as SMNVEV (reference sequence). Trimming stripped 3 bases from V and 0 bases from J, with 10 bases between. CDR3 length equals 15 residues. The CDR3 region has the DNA TGTGCCAGCAGTTTTAACAGGGAAAGCACAGATACGCAGTATTTT. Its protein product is CASSFNRESTDTQYF.

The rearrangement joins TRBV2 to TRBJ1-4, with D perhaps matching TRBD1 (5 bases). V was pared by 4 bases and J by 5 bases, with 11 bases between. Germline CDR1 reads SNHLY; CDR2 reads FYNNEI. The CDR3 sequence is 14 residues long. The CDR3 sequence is CASSVTGGNEKLFF. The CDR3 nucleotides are TGTGCCAGCAGTGTGACCGGGGGGAATGAAAAACTGTTTTTT.

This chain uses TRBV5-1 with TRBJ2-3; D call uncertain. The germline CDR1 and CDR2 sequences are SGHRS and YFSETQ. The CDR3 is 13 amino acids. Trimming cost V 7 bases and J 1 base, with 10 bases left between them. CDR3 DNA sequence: TGCGCCAGCTCCCGATCGGGCACAGATACGCAGTATTTT. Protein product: CASSRSGTDTQYF.

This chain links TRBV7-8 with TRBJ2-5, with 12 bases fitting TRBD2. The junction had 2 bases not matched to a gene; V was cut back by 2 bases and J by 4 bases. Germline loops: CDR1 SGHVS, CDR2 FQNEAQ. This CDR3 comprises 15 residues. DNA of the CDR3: TGTGCCAGCAGCTTATTGACTAGCGGGGGAGAGACCCAGTACTTC. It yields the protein CASSLLTSGGETQYF.

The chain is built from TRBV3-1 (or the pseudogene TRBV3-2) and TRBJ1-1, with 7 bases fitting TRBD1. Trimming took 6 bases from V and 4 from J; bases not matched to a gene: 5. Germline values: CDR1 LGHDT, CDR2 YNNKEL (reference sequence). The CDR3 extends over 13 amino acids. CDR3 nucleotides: TGTGCCAGCAGGCGACAGGGAGCCACTGAAGCTTTCTTT. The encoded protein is CASRRQGATEAFF.

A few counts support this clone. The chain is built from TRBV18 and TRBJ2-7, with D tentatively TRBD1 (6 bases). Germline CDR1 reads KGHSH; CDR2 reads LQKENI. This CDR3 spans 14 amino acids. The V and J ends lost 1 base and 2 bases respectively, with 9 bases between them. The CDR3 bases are TGTGCCAGCTCACCACGGGACATGGCCTACGAGCAGTACTTC. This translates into CASSPRDMAYEQYF.

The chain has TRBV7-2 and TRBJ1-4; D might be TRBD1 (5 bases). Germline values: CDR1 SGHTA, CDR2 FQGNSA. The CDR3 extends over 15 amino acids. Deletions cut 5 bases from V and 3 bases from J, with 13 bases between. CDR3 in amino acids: CASSPQGMANEKLFF. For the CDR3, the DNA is TGTGCCAGCAGCCCCCAGGGAATGGCTAATGAAAAACTGTTTTTT.

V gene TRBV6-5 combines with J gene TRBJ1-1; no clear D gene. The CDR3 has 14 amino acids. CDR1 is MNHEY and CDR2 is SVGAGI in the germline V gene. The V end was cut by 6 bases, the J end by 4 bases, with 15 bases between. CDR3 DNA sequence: TGTGCCAGCAGGGAGCACCACGGGAGCACTGAAGCTTTCTTT. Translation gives CASREHHGSTEAFF.

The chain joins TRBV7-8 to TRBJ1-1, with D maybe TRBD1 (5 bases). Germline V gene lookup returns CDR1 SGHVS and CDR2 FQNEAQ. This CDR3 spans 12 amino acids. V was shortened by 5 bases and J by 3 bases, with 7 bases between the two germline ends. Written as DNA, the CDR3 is TGTGCCAGCAGCAGGGGATACACTGAAGCTTTCTTT. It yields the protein CASSRGYTEAFF.